This TCR beta chain was identified in a study of Ad26.COV2.S vaccination and SARS-CoV-2 variants. In the study overall: Recipients of Ad26.COV2.S got it intramuscularly, once or twice 56 days apart.

Only in-frame clones appear in the TCRdb table, and some are missing; sequencing was by immunoSEQ multiplex PCR. The sample yields approximately 410,000 clones, roughly 90% seen once. Described treatment: around 19 received Ad26.COV2.S at low or high dose, single or two shots; roughly 5 received placebo; per-sample allocation not given. Samples were taken on day 63 after the first vaccine or placebo injection. The TCR sequence derives from a person between 18 and 59 years old who received the Ad26.COV2.S COVID-19 vaccine or a placebo. Sample: peripheral blood, taken in a trial of Ad26.COV2.S vaccine versus placebo.

Here the CDR3 DNA reads TGTGCCAGCAGTTACTCGAGGGTTGGGGGGCCTCAGCCCCAGCATTTT. This translates into CASSYSRVGGPQPQHF. V is TRBV6-2 or TRBV6-3 and J is TRBJ1-5, with D tentatively TRBD1 (6 bases). The CDR3 spans 16 residues. The V end lost 0 bases, the J end lost 6 bases, and 15 bases lay between the germline ends. Germline V gives CDR1 MNHEY, CDR2 SVGEGT.